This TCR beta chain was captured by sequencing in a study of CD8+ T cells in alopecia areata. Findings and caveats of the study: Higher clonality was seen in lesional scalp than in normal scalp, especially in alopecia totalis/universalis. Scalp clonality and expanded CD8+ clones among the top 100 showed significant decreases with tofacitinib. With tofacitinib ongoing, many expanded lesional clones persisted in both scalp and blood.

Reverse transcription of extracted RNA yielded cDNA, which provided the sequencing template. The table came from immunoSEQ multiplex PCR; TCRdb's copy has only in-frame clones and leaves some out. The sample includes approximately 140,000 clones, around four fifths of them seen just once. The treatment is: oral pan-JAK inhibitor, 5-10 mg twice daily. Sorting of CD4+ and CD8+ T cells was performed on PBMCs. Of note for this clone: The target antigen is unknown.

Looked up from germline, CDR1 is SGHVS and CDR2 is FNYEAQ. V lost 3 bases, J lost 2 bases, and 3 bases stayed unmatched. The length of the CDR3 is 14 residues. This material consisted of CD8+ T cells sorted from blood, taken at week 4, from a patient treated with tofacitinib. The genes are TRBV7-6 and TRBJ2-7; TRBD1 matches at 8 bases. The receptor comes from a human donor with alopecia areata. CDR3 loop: CASSLMGQAYEQYF. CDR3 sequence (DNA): TGTGCCAGCAGCTTGATGGGACAGGCCTACGAGCAGTACTTC.